The rows below give T cell receptor beta chains drawn from one sample of a study of T cells in localized non-small cell lung cancer. Using immunoSEQ multiplex PCR, the repertoire was profiled, and TCRdb retains in-frame clones only, with some absent. The sample carries 1,500 or so clones, about a fifth recorded once. The specimen was lung tumor tissue, collected before any cancer treatment. The receptors here all came from a male donor aged 60 or over with stage II squamous cell lung carcinoma. CDR3s include the opening cysteine and the closing phenylalanine or tryptophan. Fields, in order: J gene, D gene, V gene, clone size, CDR3 DNA, CDR3 protein. D genes are given only for firm matches. Clone sizes are given selectively: once, few, many, or a class where the clone is expanded.

J: TRBJ1-1
D: NA
V: TRBV11-3
size: NA
DNA: TGTGCCAGCAGCTTAGGTTCAGGGTGGTCTGAAGCTTTCTTT
CDR3: CASSLGSGWSEAFF

J: TRBJ1-3
D: TRBD1
V: TRBV11-3
size: NA
DNA: TGTGCCAGCAGCTTAGAGGGGACAGGGACTGGAAACACCATATATTTT
CDR3: CASSLEGTGTGNTIYF

J: TRBJ1-2
D: TRBD1
V: TRBV28
size: NA
DNA: TGTGCCAGCAGAAGACAGGGGACGCGGGATGGCTACACCTTC
CDR3: CASRRQGTRDGYTF

J: TRBJ2-2
D: NA
V: TRBV12-2
size: few
DNA: TGTGCCACCTCGATCCCCGGACTAGCGGGCACCGGGGAGCTGTTTTTT
CDR3: CATSIPGLAGTGELFF

J: TRBJ1-2
D: NA
V: TRBV30
size: few
DNA: TGTGCCTGGAGTGACGGGGGCCCACCATATGGCTACACCTTC
CDR3: CAWSDGGPPYGYTF

J: TRBJ2-3
D: NA
V: TRBV9
size: NA
DNA: TGTGCCAGCAGCTTTTACAGGGAAACGTCCACAGATACGCAGTATTTT
CDR3: CASSFYRETSTDTQYF

J: TRBJ1-2
D: NA
V: TRBV11-3
size: NA
DNA: TGTGCCAGCAGCCCTCCGGACGGTCCTAACTATGGCTACACCTTC
CDR3: CASSPPDGPNYGYTF

J: TRBJ2-1
D: TRBD2
V: TRBV6-8
size: NA
DNA: TGTGCCAGCAGTTACTATAACCGACTAGCGGGGAATTTGGAGCAGTTCTTC
CDR3: CASSYYNRLAGNLEQFF

J: TRBJ2-3
D: NA
V: TRBV8-2
size: few
DNA: TGTGCCAGCAGCTTAAGATTCACAGATACGCAGTATTTT
CDR3: CASSLRFTDTQYF

J: TRBJ2-5
D: NA
V: TRBV6-7
size: NA
DNA: TGTGCCAGCGCAATGGGCTCCGCTCAAGAGACCCAGTACTTC
CDR3: CASAMGSAQETQYF

J: TRBJ2-7
D: TRBD1
V: TRBV9
size: large
DNA: TGTGCCAGCAGGACAGGGGGCTTTTTCTACGAGCAGTACTTC
CDR3: CASRTGGFFYEQYF

J: TRBJ2-5
D: NA
V: TRBV11-3
size: few
DNA: TGTGCCAGCAGCCTTCCCGGGACCAGAGAGACCCAGTACTTC
CDR3: CASSLPGTRETQYF

J: TRBJ1-2
D: NA
V: TRBV11-3
size: large
DNA: TGTGCCAGCAGCTCGTCTGGGAGCAACTATGGCTACACCTTC
CDR3: CASSSSGSNYGYTF

J: TRBJ2-3
D: TRBD2
V: TRBV6-1
size: large
DNA: TGTGCCAGCAGTGAAGGTAGCGGGGGGGCCTTAGATACGCAGTATTTT
CDR3: CASSEGSGGALDTQYF

J: TRBJ2-7
D: NA
V: TRBV28
size: NA
DNA: TGTGCCAGCTCCGGGACTGGGTACTACGAGCAGTACTTC
CDR3: CASSGTGYYEQYF

J: TRBJ2-5
D: NA
V: TRBV19
size: NA
DNA: TGTGCCAGTAGTATCGCTGGAGGTTTAGAGACCCAGTACTTC
CDR3: CASSIAGGLETQYF

J: TRBJ1-4
D: NA
V: TRBV28
size: NA
DNA: TGTGCCAGCAGAGTAAGGAGTAGGGATGAAAAACTGTTTTTT
CDR3: CASRVRSRDEKLFF

J: TRBJ1-5
D: TRBD1
V: TRBV6-7
size: NA
DNA: TGTGCCAGCAGTGACAGGGGTGACCATAGCAATCAGCCCCAGCATTTT
CDR3: CASSDRGDHSNQPQHF

J: TRBJ2-7
D: TRBD1
V: TRBV28
size: few
DNA: TGTGCCAGTAGACAGGGTACCCACGAGCAGTACTTC
CDR3: CASRQGTHEQYF

J: TRBJ1-1
D: TRBD1
V: TRBV28
size: large
DNA: TGTGCCAGCGGAATGACAGGGTCGAACACTGAAGCTTTCTTT
CDR3: CASGMTGSNTEAFF

J: TRBJ2-7
D: TRBD2
V: TRBV11-3
size: NA
DNA: TGTGCCAGCAGCGAGCGAGATGGAGCTAGCGGGAGGGTTTCTGGCGAGCAGTACTTC
CDR3: CASSERDGASGRVSGEQYF

J: TRBJ1-6
D: TRBD1
V: TRBV6-8
size: medium-sized
DNA: TGTGCCAGCAGTGGGACAGGGGGCTATAATTCACCCCTCCACTTT
CDR3: CASSGTGGYNSPLHF

J: TRBJ2-1
D: TRBD1
V: TRBV19
size: NA
DNA: TGTGCCAGTAGTGTACAGGGGGCTCAGGGTGAGCAGTTCTTC
CDR3: CASSVQGAQGEQFF

J: TRBJ1-5
D: NA
V: TRBV28
size: few
DNA: TGTGCCAGCAGACCTGACACCCCAGGGAATCAGCCCCAGCATTTT
CDR3: CASRPDTPGNQPQHF

J: TRBJ2-3
D: TRBD2
V: TRBV7-6
size: few
DNA: TGTGCCAGCAGCTTACGGGGGGTCGGCGCCCGCACAGATACGCAGTATTTT
CDR3: CASSLRGVGARTDTQYF

J: TRBJ1-3
D: TRBD1
V: TRBV9
size: NA
DNA: TGTGCCAGCAGCGGGGACAGCTCTGGAAACACCATATATTTT
CDR3: CASSGDSSGNTIYF

J: TRBJ2-7
D: TRBD1
V: TRBV29-1
size: NA
DNA: TGCAGCGTTGATTCTACAGGGGACCCCTACGAGCAGTACTTC
CDR3: CSVDSTGDPYEQYF

J: TRBJ1-1
D: NA
V: TRBV6-8
size: few
DNA: TGTGCCAGCAGTTACCGGAACACTGAAGCTTTCTTT
CDR3: CASSYRNTEAFF

J: TRBJ2-2
D: TRBD1
V: TRBV11-3
size: few
DNA: TGTGCCAGCAGCCGAGGGAACAGGGGGTTCACCGGGGAGCTGTTTTTT
CDR3: CASSRGNRGFTGELFF

J: TRBJ2-7
D: NA
V: TRBV28
size: few
DNA: TGTGCCAGCAGTCTAGCCCGGGGCCTCACCGCCGAGCAGTACTTC
CDR3: CASSLARGLTAEQYF

J: TRBJ2-7
D: NA
V: TRBV6-8
size: few
DNA: TGTGCCAGCAGTCGGGAAGGGAGAGGTTACGAGCAGTACTTC
CDR3: CASSREGRGYEQYF

J: TRBJ1-5
D: NA
V: TRBV19
size: NA
DNA: TGTGCCAGTAGTATGATGGGGGGGCAGCAGCCCCAGCATTTT
CDR3: CASSMMGGQQPQHF

J: TRBJ1-1
D: NA
V: TRBV23-1
size: NA
DNA: TGCGCCAGCGGGCAAGGGTCAGTCACTGAAGCTTTCTTT
CDR3: CASGQGSVTEAFF

J: TRBJ1-5
D: NA
V: TRBV11-3
size: few
DNA: TGTGCCAGCAGCTTGTGGGGAAGAGATCAGCCCCAGCATTTT
CDR3: CASSLWGRDQPQHF

J: TRBJ2-6
D: NA
V: TRBV28
size: few
DNA: TGTGCCAGCATTTCAGCCGGGGCCAACGTCCTGACTTTC
CDR3: CASISAGANVLTF

J: TRBJ1-1
D: NA
V: TRBV11-3
size: few
DNA: TGTGCCAGCAGGGGACACCGGAACATGAACACTGAAGCTTTCTTT
CDR3: CASRGHRNMNTEAFF

J: TRBJ1-1
D: NA
V: TRBV29-1
size: few
DNA: TGCAGCGTTTCGTCTGTCAACACTGAAGCTTTCTTT
CDR3: CSVSSVNTEAFF

J: TRBJ2-5
D: NA
V: TRBV18
size: NA
DNA: TGTGCCAGCTCACCGACCGCCGCCTATCGGGAGACCCAGTACTTC
CDR3: CASSPTAAYRETQYF

J: TRBJ1-2
D: NA
V: TRBV1
size: medium-sized
DNA: TGCGCCAGCAGCCAAGGAAGGGGACCCTTTGGCTACACCTTC
CDR3: CASSQGRGPFGYTF

J: TRBJ1-2
D: NA
V: TRBV6-8
size: NA
DNA: TGTGCCAGCAGAAACGGGGATCTTTATGGCTACACCTTC
CDR3: CASRNGDLYGYTF

J: TRBJ1-1
D: TRBD1
V: TRBV9
size: large
DNA: TGTGCCAGCAGCGCTCGACAGGGCGAGACTGAAGCTTTCTTT
CDR3: CASSARQGETEAFF

J: TRBJ1-1
D: NA
V: TRBV18
size: NA
DNA: TGTGCCAGCTCACCGACAGCCGCTAACACTGAAGCTTTCTTT
CDR3: CASSPTAANTEAFF

J: TRBJ2-7
D: NA
V: TRBV6-7
size: medium-sized
DNA: TGTGCCAGCAGTTACTCGGGCCCAAGTCGGGCAGTCGAGGGGGTGGAGCAGTACTTC
CDR3: CASSYSGPSRAVEGVEQYF

J: TRBJ2-1
D: TRBD1
V: TRBV6-8
size: NA
DNA: TGTGCCATCAACCCCGGGACAGGCTCCTACAATGAGCAGTTCTTC
CDR3: CAINPGTGSYNEQFF

J: TRBJ1-2
D: TRBD1
V: TRBV19
size: NA
DNA: TGTGCCAGCAGTGCCGACAGGGGAAGTTACTATGGCTACACCTTC
CDR3: CASSADRGSYYGYTF

J: TRBJ2-7
D: NA
V: TRBV11-3
size: few
DNA: TGTGCCAGCAGCCTCCTCGGGAGAGGACCCTACGAGCAGTACTTC
CDR3: CASSLLGRGPYEQYF

J: TRBJ2-3
D: NA
V: TRBV12-5
size: NA
DNA: TGTGCTAGTGGTTTACGGGGGCTCGGCACAGATACGCAGTATTTT
CDR3: CASGLRGLGTDTQYF

J: TRBJ2-1
D: TRBD2
V: TRBV6-8
size: few
DNA: TGTGCCAGCATCAGAGCGGGAGGGGGGTACAATGAGCAGTTCTTC
CDR3: CASIRAGGGYNEQFF

J: TRBJ2-5
D: NA
V: TRBV10-3
size: few
DNA: TGTGCCATCAGTGAGTCGTGGGGTAGAGAAGAGACCCAGTACTTC
CDR3: CAISESWGREETQYF

J: TRBJ2-1
D: TRBD2
V: TRBV29-1
size: NA
DNA: TGCAGCGTTGGACGGGAGGGAAATGAGCAGTTCTTC
CDR3: CSVGREGNEQFF

J: TRBJ2-7
D: TRBD1
V: TRBV11-3
size: few
DNA: TGTGCCAGCAGCCAACAGGGGGGTGGTCTTTCCTACGAGCAGTACTTC
CDR3: CASSQQGGGLSYEQYF

J: TRBJ2-2
D: NA
V: TRBV5-1
size: NA
DNA: TGCGCCAGCAGCTTGATAACTCCCGAAGAGGCCGGGGAGCTGTTTTTT
CDR3: CASSLITPEEAGELFF

J: TRBJ1-5
D: NA
V: TRBV30
size: few
DNA: TGTGCCTGGAGTGTGGGGGAGGATCAGCCCCAGCATTTT
CDR3: CAWSVGEDQPQHF

J: TRBJ1-2
D: TRBD1
V: TRBV19
size: NA
DNA: TGTGCCAGTAAGGACAGGGGTCCGTTCTATGGCTACACCTTC
CDR3: CASKDRGPFYGYTF

J: TRBJ2-1
D: TRBD1
V: TRBV29-1
size: NA
DNA: TGCAGCGTTGAATCGGGACAGGGGTTTTATTGGCAGTTCTTC
CDR3: CSVESGQGFYWQFF

J: TRBJ2-3
D: NA
V: TRBV18
size: NA
DNA: TGTGCCAGCTCAGCCCTCCGGCCGTCTAGCACAGATACGCAGTATTTT
CDR3: CASSALRPSSTDTQYF

J: TRBJ2-1
D: NA
V: TRBV11-3
size: medium-sized
DNA: TGTGCCAGCAGCTTTACCCTCCTTGGGGATGAGCAGTTCTTC
CDR3: CASSFTLLGDEQFF

J: TRBJ1-3
D: NA
V: TRBV30
size: NA
DNA: TGTGCCTGGACCTCCCGAGGAAACACCATATATTTT
CDR3: CAWTSRGNTIYF

J: TRBJ2-7
D: TRBD1
V: TRBV6-8
size: medium-sized
DNA: TGTGCCAGCAGTGCAGGGGGCCGCGAGCAGTACTTC
CDR3: CASSAGGREQYF

J: TRBJ2-2
D: TRBD2
V: TRBV29-1
size: few
DNA: TGCAGCGTTGGGGCTAGCGGGAATCACGGGGAGCTGTTTTTT
CDR3: CSVGASGNHGELFF